These T cell receptor beta chains were read from a single sample in a study of T cells in Graves' hyperthyroidism and ophthalmopathy. In TCRdb, the multiplex PCR reads were re-called with MiXCR into one record per CDR3 protein. The sample records some 560,000 distinct CDR3 sequences, about 15% being singletons. The specimen was blood. These receptors were obtained from a woman aged 40 to 50 with Graves' hyperthyroidism. The conserved cysteine and the conserved F or W are not part of the CDR3 here. Fields, in order: J gene, V gene, CDR3 protein.

TRBJ2-2 TRBV28 ASRRLAETGELF
TRBJ1-5 TRBV6-1 ASRTDRSLSRPQH
TRBJ2-3 TRBV11-2 ASSLVRLRNTDTQY
TRBJ1-1 TRBV10-3 AISETRAAITEAF
TRBJ1-1 TRBV24-1 ATSDSRTGNTEAF
TRBJ2-5 TRBV9 ASSDDRSNQETQY
TRBJ2-1 TRBV5-1 ASSSNRISYNEQF
TRBJ2-7 TRBV28 ASRKGTATSSYEQY
TRBJ2-7 TRBV2 ASRKTGGQNYEQY
TRBJ2-1 TRBV2 ASARLLTSGYYNEQF
TRBJ1-4 TRBV4-1 ASSHSALNEKLF
TRBJ1-6 TRBV28 ASSSQDRVGSPLH
TRBJ2-7 TRBV28 ASSRDSQSYEQY
TRBJ2-1 TRBV3-1 ASRFSNEQF
TRBJ1-1 TRBV6-1 ASRLKMNTEAF
TRBJ2-3 TRBV24-1 ATSDSRLASSTQY
TRBJ1-4 TRBV6-1 ASSGQGGEKLF
TRBJ2-5 TRBV13 ASSYRLAGGGETQY
TRBJ2-3 TRBV28 ASGRRAGDTQY
TRBJ1-4 TRBV2 ASSEFQGSNEKLF
TRBJ2-5 TRBV20-1 SARDWTSGFQETQY
TRBJ2-7 TRBV11-2 ASSNSYEQY
TRBJ1-1 TRBV20-1 SAAARGPVNTEAF
TRBJ2-7 TRBV19 ASSRGEISEQY
TRBJ1-1 TRBV3-1 ASSQDDGKEAF
TRBJ1-2 TRBV11-2 ASSLSGTVYGYT
TRBJ2-3 TRBV4-1 ASSHLQASTDTQY
TRBJ1-6 TRBV20-1 SASSGQGTGYNSPLH
TRBJ1-1 TRBV12-3/TRBV12-4 ASSPGTGRIKVNTEAF
TRBJ1-2 TRBV6-2/TRBV6-3 ASSYDRVSGYT
TRBJ2-6 TRBV12-3/TRBV12-4 ASRGLGLAGISGANVLT
TRBJ2-7 TRBV6-2/TRBV6-3 ASTEGLAIYEQY
TRBJ2-5 TRBV7-2 ASSQPPGGETQY
TRBJ1-6 TRBV5-1 ASSNGIEVSPLH
TRBJ1-1 TRBV9 ASSVEIGRVTEAF
TRBJ1-5 TRBV2 ASSGRISNQPQH